This T cell receptor beta chain was recorded in a study of cytomegalovirus exposure and HLA in healthy donors. Study overall: Tens of millions of unique TCRs, all from HLA-typed donors, were included in an early release of the data. Findings and caveats of the study: Rare TCR sequences dominated, though some public TCRs recurred in many donors. Researchers reported in a later analysis that a missense DCLRE1C variant was tied to TCR beta V- and J-gene trimming.

On this clone: Its specificity is not known.

Vbeta (60) and Jbeta (13) primers were used in the PCR. Generated by immunoSEQ multiplex PCR, the TCRdb table keeps only in-frame clones and is missing some. In the table there are roughly 180,000 clones, approximately 80% of which are singletons. The clonotype was recovered from a female donor in good health and CMV-seronegative. Input material: PBMCs.

The CDR3 DNA sequence: TGTGCCAGCTCACCAGGGCGGGGGGGCGCCTACAATGAGCAGTTCTTC. Translated, it gives CASSPGRGGAYNEQFF. The rearrangement links TRBV18 to TRBJ2-1; 9 bases are shared with TRBD2. Germline V lookup: CDR1 KGHSH, CDR2 LQKENI. This CDR3 has 16 residues. With 2 bases clipped from V and 2 bases from J, the junction kept 4 bases outside the gene matches.